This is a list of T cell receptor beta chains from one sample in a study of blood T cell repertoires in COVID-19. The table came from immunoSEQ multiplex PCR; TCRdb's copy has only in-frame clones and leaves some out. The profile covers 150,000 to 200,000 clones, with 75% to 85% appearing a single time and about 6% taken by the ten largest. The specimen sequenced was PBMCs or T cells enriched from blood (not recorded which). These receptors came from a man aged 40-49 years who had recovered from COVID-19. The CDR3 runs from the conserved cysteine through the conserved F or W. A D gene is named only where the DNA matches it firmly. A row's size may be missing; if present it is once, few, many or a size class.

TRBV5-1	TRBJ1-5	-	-	TGCGCCAGCAGCACAACAGGGCTCAATCAGCCCCAGCATTTT	CASSTTGLNQPQHF
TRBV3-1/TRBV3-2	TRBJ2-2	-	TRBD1	TGTGCCAGCAGCCCAATTGCCTCGGGACAGGGGTTTACCGGGGAGCTGTTTTTT	CASSPIASGQGFTGELFF
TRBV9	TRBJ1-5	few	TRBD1	TGTGCCAGCAGCGTATCGCCAGGGGGCGGCCAGCCCCAGCATTTT	CASSVSPGGGQPQHF
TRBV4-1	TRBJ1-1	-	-	TGCGCCAGCTCATATACACAAGACTGGTACACTGAAGCTTTCTTT	CASSYTQDWYTEAFF
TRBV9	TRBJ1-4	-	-	TGTGCCAGCAGCGCCATATCCGGGGGGAATGAAAAACTGTTTTTT	CASSAISGGNEKLFF
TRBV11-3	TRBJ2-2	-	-	TGTGCCAGCAGCTTAGCGGGTGGTGCCGGGGAGCTGTTTTTT	CASSLAGGAGELFF
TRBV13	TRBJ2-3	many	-	TGTGCCAGCAGCTTAGTGAGAGATACGCAGTATTTT	CASSLVRDTQYF
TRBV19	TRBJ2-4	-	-	TGTGCCAGTAGTATCAAGGGGAAGGGAAACATTCAGTACTTC	CASSIKGKGNIQYF
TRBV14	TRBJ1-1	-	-	TGTGCCACGGGAAGCCCTGAAGCTTTCTTT	CATGSPEAFF
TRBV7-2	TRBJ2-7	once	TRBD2	TGTGCCAGCAGCTCCGCTAGCGGAAGCTCCTACGAGCAGTACTTC	CASSSASGSSYEQYF
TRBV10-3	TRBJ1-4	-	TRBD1	TGTGCCATCAGGGCCGGGACAGGGGATGAAAAACTGTTTTTT	CAIRAGTGDEKLFF
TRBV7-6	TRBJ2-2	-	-	TGTGCCACCCGCAGGGGGAACACCGGGGAGCTGTTTTTT	CATRRGNTGELFF
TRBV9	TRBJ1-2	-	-	TGTGCCAGCAGCACCAATCCGGGGGGGATTACCCGCTATGGCTACACCTTC	CASSTNPGGITRYGYTF
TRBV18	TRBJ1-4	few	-	TGTGCCAGCTCACCCGAGGGTCTTAATGAAAAACTGTTTTTT	CASSPEGLNEKLFF
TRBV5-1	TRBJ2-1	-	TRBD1	TGCGCCAGCAGGCCTGACAGGGACCCCTACAATGAGCAGTTCTTC	CASRPDRDPYNEQFF
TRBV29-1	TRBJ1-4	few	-	TGCAGCGCCGGCGAGGGCAGAAAACTGTTTTTT	CSAGEGRKLFF
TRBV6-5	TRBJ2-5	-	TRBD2	TGTGCCAGCAGTTACGGTCTCCTAGCGGGGCCTTGGGCCCAGTACTTC	CASSYGLLAGPWAQYF
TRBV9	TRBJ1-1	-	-	TGTGCCAGCAGCCCTCGTTCACTGTTCCTGAACACTGAAGCTTTCTTT	CASSPRSLFLNTEAFF
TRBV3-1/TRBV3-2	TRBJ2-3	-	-	TGTGCCAGCAGCCAGATGGGACAACGCACAGATACGCAGTATTTT	CASSQMGQRTDTQYF
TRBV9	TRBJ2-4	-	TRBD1	TGTGCCAGCAGCGTAGGCCGTTTCGTTGGGACAGGGGGGCCGGTGACCAAAAACATTCAGTACTTC	CASSVGRFVGTGGPVTKNIQYF
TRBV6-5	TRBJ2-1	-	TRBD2	TGTGCCATCTACGGGGGAGGGTTAGGGGACAATGAGCAGTTCTTC	CAIYGGGLGDNEQFF
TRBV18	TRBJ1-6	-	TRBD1	TGTGCCAGCTCACGGACAGGGGGCTCTTCACCCCTCCACTTT	CASSRTGGSSPLHF
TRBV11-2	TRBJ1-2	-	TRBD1	TGTGCCAGCAGCGCCCGGGGACAGGGGGGCCGTGACTATGGCTACACCTTC	CASSARGQGGRDYGYTF
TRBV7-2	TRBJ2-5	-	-	TGTGCCAGCAGCTTAGGTCCCTATCTAACCGGGGGCCAAGAGACCCAGTACTTC	CASSLGPYLTGGQETQYF
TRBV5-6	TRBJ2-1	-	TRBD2	TGTGCCAGCAGCTTGACTAGCGGGGGGGATAATGAGCAGTTCTTC	CASSLTSGGDNEQFF
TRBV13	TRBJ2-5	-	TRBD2	TGTGCCAGCAGCCTCACTAGCGGGGGGGCGGCAGAGACCCAGTACTTC	CASSLTSGGAAETQYF
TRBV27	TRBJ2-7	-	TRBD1	TGTGCCAGCAGTTTAAGGGACAGCGTCTACGAGCAGTACTTC	CASSLRDSVYEQYF
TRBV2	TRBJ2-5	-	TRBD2	TGTGCCAGCAGATCTAGCGGGGGGGCCCTTCAGGAGACCCAGTACTTC	CASRSSGGALQETQYF
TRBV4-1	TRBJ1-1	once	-	TGCGCCAGCAGCCAAGTATCCTCGAACACTGAAGCTTTCTTT	CASSQVSSNTEAFF
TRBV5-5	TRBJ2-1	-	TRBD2	TGTGCCAGCAGCCTACTAGCGGGGGCATACAATGAGCAGTTCTTC	CASSLLAGAYNEQFF
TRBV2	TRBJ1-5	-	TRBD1	TGTGCCAGCAGTGTTGCAGGGGGGAATCAGCCCCAGCATTTT	CASSVAGGNQPQHF
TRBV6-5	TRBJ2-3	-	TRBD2	TGTGCCAGCAGTTACAACGGCGGGGGGGCTCATACGCAGTATTTT	CASSYNGGGAHTQYF
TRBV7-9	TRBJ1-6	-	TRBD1	TGTGCCAGCAGCTTGACAGGGTATCGATCACCCCTCCACTTT	CASSLTGYRSPLHF